The present TCR beta chain was sequenced within a study of CD8 T cells in ankylosing spondylitis. Study-wide findings and caveats: There was reportedly significant enrichment of clones that were disease-linked in matched ankylosing spondylitis synovial fluid.

Each CDR3 protein gets one entry after TCRdb re-called the 5' RACE reads with MiXCR. The sample lists 40,000 or so distinct CDR3 sequences; 10% were seen once. Germline CDR1 LNHDA, CDR2 SQIVND (reference sequence). The CDR3 is 13 amino acids. V shed 6 bases and J 3 bases; nucleotides not matched to a gene: 3. This clonotype was seen repeatedly, ten times or more. Its specificity is unknown. The V call is TRBV19, the J call TRBJ2-3; TRBD1 matches 7 bases. The sequencing sample was made of blood, either unsorted or a sorted T cell fraction (not recorded which). This receptor was taken from a male donor with ankylosing spondylitis or in good health (not recorded which). The CDR3 coding sequence is TGTGCCAGTAGGTACAGGGGTACAGATACGCAGTATTTT. Amino acid sequence: CASRYRGTDTQYF.